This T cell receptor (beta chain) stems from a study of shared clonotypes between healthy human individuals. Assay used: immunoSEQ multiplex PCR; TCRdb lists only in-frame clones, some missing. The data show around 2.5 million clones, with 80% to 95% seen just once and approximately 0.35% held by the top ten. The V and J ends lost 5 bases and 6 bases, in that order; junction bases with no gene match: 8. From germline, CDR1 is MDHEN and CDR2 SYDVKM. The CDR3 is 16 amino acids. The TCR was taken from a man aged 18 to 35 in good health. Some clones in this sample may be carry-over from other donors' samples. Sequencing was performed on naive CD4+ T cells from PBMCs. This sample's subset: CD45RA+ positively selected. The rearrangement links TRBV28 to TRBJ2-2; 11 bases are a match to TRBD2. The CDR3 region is CASSPALAGVAGELFF. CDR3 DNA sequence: TGTGCCAGCAGTCCGGCACTAGCGGGAGTGGCCGGGGAGCTGTTTTTT.